One and the same sample provided the 14 T cell receptor beta chains below, sequenced in a study of blood T cell repertoires in COVID-19. Data came from immunoSEQ multiplex PCR; TCRdb stores just in-frame clones and leaves some out. The profile shows about 220,000 clones, about nine tenths of them singletons. The material sequenced was peripheral blood. These receptors originate from a man aged 40-55 years with acute or convalescent COVID-19.

V and J are TRBV28 and TRBJ2-2, with 8 positions matching TRBD1. CDR3 length: 16 residues. The germline gives CDR1 MDHEN, CDR2 SYDVKM. With 2 bases clipped from V and 6 bases from J, the junction kept 8 bases outside the gene matches. CDR3 coding DNA: TGTGCCAGCAGTTTAACTGGACAGGGTTTAGCCGGGGAGCTGTTTTTT. This codes for CASSLTGQGLAGELFF.

Details on this clone: Other DNA sequences from this sample encode an identical CDR3 as well. This chain uses TRBV3-1 (or the pseudogene TRBV3-2) with TRBJ1-3; D unresolved. The germline V and J ends were trimmed by 3 bases and 4 bases, with 10 bases remaining between them. The CDR3 is made up of 14 amino acids. Germline-derived CDR1 and CDR2 are LGHDT and YNNKEL (reference sequence). The CDR3 DNA is TGTGCCAGCAGCCAGGAGGGAGGAGGAAACACCATATATTTT. It codes for CASSQEGGGNTIYF.

The chain recombines TRBV27 with TRBJ2-5, with D tentatively TRBD2 (5 bases). In germline, CDR1 is MNHEY, CDR2 SMNVEV (reference sequence). This CDR3 spans 13 amino acids. The V end lost 2 bases, the J end lost 4 bases, and 8 bases lay between the germline ends. The CDR3 loop reads CASSLGGLETQYF. The CDR3 DNA sequence: TGTGCCAGCAGTTTAGGAGGCCTAGAGACCCAGTACTTC.

A note on this clone: The sample contains more than one DNA sequence encoding this CDR3. The V gene is TRBV18, the J gene TRBJ2-2; 7 nucleotides align to TRBD1. This CDR3 has 14 amino acids. The junction had 1 base not matched to a gene; V was cut back by 3 bases and J by 3 bases. CDR1 and CDR2 from the germline V gene are KGHSH and LQKENI. CDR3 residues: CASSPGQDTGELFF. CDR3 sequence (DNA): TGTGCCAGCTCACCCGGACAGGACACCGGGGAGCTGTTTTTT.

The chain uses TRBV4-3 and TRBJ2-1; D may be TRBD1 (5 bases). Per germline, CDR1 LGHNA and CDR2 YSLEER. The V and J ends lost 3 bases and 8 bases respectively, with 14 bases between them. The CDR3 covers 14 residues. The CDR3 loop reads CASSQGAGLDEQFF. Written as DNA, the CDR3 is TGCGCCAGCAGCCAGGGCGCAGGGTTAGATGAGCAGTTCTTC.

This chain joins TRBV9 and TRBJ2-5, with TRBD2 matching 7 bases. The CDR3 consists of 14 residues. The germline V gene has CDR1 SGDLS and CDR2 YYNGEE. V was clipped by 0 bases and J by 5 bases; unmatched bases: 4. CDR3 amino acids: CASSVDGRSETQYF. CDR3 coding DNA: TGTGCCAGCAGCGTAGACGGGAGGAGTGAGACCCAGTACTTC.

V and J are TRBV7-9 and TRBJ2-1, with TRBD1 matching 9 bases. The ends lost 6 bases at V and 5 bases at J; junction bases unmatched: 11. Germline values: CDR1 SEHNR, CDR2 FQNEAQ (reference sequence). The CDR3 totals 16 residues. CDR3 DNA: TGTGCCAGCAGTACGGAAGGGACAGGGTTCCACAATGAGCAGTTCTTC. This translates into CASSTEGTGFHNEQFF.

V is TRBV19 and J is TRBJ1-4, with TRBD1 as a possible D gene (5 bases). CDR3 length equals 15 residues. Germline loops: CDR1 LNHDA, CDR2 SQIVND (reference sequence). Trimming stripped 7 bases from V and 3 bases from J, with 15 bases between. Written as DNA, the CDR3 is TGTGCCAGTATCCCGTCGGGGGTTGCTAATGAAAAACTGTTTTTT. As protein: CASIPSGVANEKLFF.

The chain links TRBV9 to TRBJ2-7; D gene unclear. Germline CDR1 reads SGDLS; CDR2 reads YYNGEE. This CDR3 has 13 residues. Trimming shortened V by 2 bases and J by 6 bases, and 12 bases separated the two germline ends. CDR3 sequence (DNA): TGTGCCAGCAGCGTTCAAAGCGCCGGCGAGCAGTACTTC. Translating it yields CASSVQSAGEQYF.

This chain joins TRBV3-1 (or the pseudogene TRBV3-2) and TRBJ2-6; D is possibly TRBD1 (7 bases). V was cut by 0 bases and J by 2 bases, with 14 bases left in between. The CDR3 totals 18 residues. Germline V gene sequence: CDR1 LGHDT, CDR2 YNNKEL (reference sequence). The CDR3 here is CASSQDLGGGAGANVLTF. The DNA for the CDR3 is TGTGCCAGCAGCCAAGATTTAGGAGGGGGCGCTGGGGCCAACGTCCTGACTTTC.

The rearrangement links TRBV7-9 to TRBJ2-1; D gene unclear. Germline V gene sequence: CDR1 SEHNR, CDR2 FQNEAQ (reference sequence). CDR3 length: 15 residues. V was trimmed by 3 bases and J by 8 bases, leaving 17 bases between them. Here the CDR3 DNA reads TGTGCCAGCAGCTTTCTGCGTACGGAGCTCGATGAGCAGTTCTTC. As protein: CASSFLRTELDEQFF.

J is TRBJ1-2 and V is TRBV19, with D maybe TRBD1 (5 bases). Trimming took 2 bases from V and 4 from J, leaving 11 bases between them. Looked up from germline, CDR1 is LNHDA and CDR2 is SQIVND (reference sequence). The CDR3 has 14 residues. The CDR3 coding sequence is TGTGCCAGTAGTATAACGGTAGACAGCTATGGCTACACCTTC. Translating gives CASSITVDSYGYTF.

The chain joins TRBV4-2 to TRBJ2-3; 9 nucleotides line up with TRBD2. The CDR3 has 16 residues. The V gene end was trimmed by 0 bases and the J gene end by 4 bases; junction bases not matched to a gene: 5. The germline V gene has CDR1 LGHNA and CDR2 YNFKEQ. The DNA for the CDR3 is TGTGCCAGCAGCCAAGAGGCTAGCGGGGAGTCAGATACGCAGTATTTT. It codes for CASSQEASGESDTQYF.

The V call is TRBV5-4, the J call TRBJ2-7, with 8 bases aligning to TRBD1. The CDR3 spans 14 residues. Losses at the gene ends were 3 bases for V and 2 bases for J; bases not matched to a gene: 4. CDR1 and CDR2 (germline): SGHNT, YYREEE (reference sequence). CDR3 protein: CASSWGTGTYEQYF. CDR3 DNA sequence: TGTGCCAGCAGCTGGGGGACAGGCACCTACGAGCAGTACTTC.